A selection of T cell receptor beta chains follows, all from one sample in a study of T-cell reconstitution after alpha-beta-depleted transplantation in children. TCRdb independently ran MiXCR on the PCR reads; one entry per CDR3 protein. This sample has 550,000 to 800,000 distinct CDR3 sequences, with around 13% found just once. The specimen comprised PBMCs, sampled before TCRalphabeta/CD19-depleted stem cell transplant. These receptors were collected from a girl aged 2 to 9 with congenital amegakaryocytic thrombocytopenia, due to receive a stem cell transplant. Each CDR3 is given with its conserved first and last residue. A D gene is named only where the DNA matches it firmly. A clone size is listed for some rows: how often the clone was seen (once, few, many), or a class if it is expanded.

J gene: TRBJ1-1; CDR3 length: 13; clone size: many; D gene: -; V gene: TRBV11-1; CDR3 DNA: TGTGCCAGCAGCCTCGAATTGGACACTGAAGCTTTCTTT; CDR3 protein: CASSLELDTEAFF
J gene: TRBJ2-7; CDR3 length: 16; clone size: -; D gene: TRBD2; V gene: TRBV29-1; CDR3 DNA: TGCAGCGTTGAAGATCAGGCCGGGACTAGACCCTACGAGCAGTACTTC; CDR3 protein: CSVEDQAGTRPYEQYF
J gene: TRBJ1-2; CDR3 length: 13; clone size: -; D gene: -; V gene: TRBV12-3/TRBV12-4; CDR3 DNA: TGTGCCAGCAGCCAGGGGCCTTCCTATGGCTACACCTTC; CDR3 protein: CASSQGPSYGYTF
J gene: TRBJ2-2; CDR3 length: 14; clone size: -; D gene: -; V gene: TRBV2; CDR3 DNA: TGTGCCAGCACTAGAGGGAGTAACACCGGGGAGCTGTTTTTT; CDR3 protein: CASTRGSNTGELFF
J gene: TRBJ2-7; CDR3 length: 17; clone size: many; D gene: TRBD2; V gene: TRBV4-1; CDR3 DNA: TGCGCCAGCAGCCAAGTCCCCGGCGCTAGCGGATCCTACGAGCAGTACTTC; CDR3 protein: CASSQVPGASGSYEQYF
J gene: TRBJ2-7; CDR3 length: 13; clone size: -; D gene: -; V gene: TRBV20-1; CDR3 DNA: TGCAGTGCCCCCGACAGCCGCTCCTACGAGCAGTACTTC; CDR3 protein: CSAPDSRSYEQYF
J gene: TRBJ2-1; CDR3 length: 15; clone size: many; D gene: -; V gene: TRBV20-1; CDR3 DNA: TGCAGTGCTAGAGGTCACAATAGCGAGTACAATGAGCAGTTCTTC; CDR3 protein: CSARGHNSEYNEQFF
J gene: TRBJ2-5; CDR3 length: 15; clone size: few; D gene: TRBD2; V gene: TRBV7-9; CDR3 DNA: TGTGCCAGCACCCCTTGGGGGGGTACCTTGGAGACCCAGTACTTC; CDR3 protein: CASTPWGGTLETQYF
J gene: TRBJ2-5; CDR3 length: 12; clone size: many; D gene: -; V gene: TRBV29-1; CDR3 DNA: TGCAGCGTTGTAGACTTCCAAGAGACCCAGTACTTC; CDR3 protein: CSVVDFQETQYF
J gene: TRBJ2-3; CDR3 length: 16; clone size: many; D gene: -; V gene: TRBV4-1; CDR3 DNA: TGCGCCAGCAGCTATTTTTTGGCCGAGCAGGCAGATACGCAGTATTTT; CDR3 protein: CASSYFLAEQADTQYF
J gene: TRBJ2-1; CDR3 length: 14; clone size: few; D gene: -; V gene: TRBV5-1; CDR3 DNA: TGCGCCAGCAGCTTGGGTAGTTCTGAGGATGAGCAGTTCTTC; CDR3 protein: CASSLGSSEDEQFF
J gene: TRBJ1-1; CDR3 length: 13; clone size: few; D gene: -; V gene: TRBV20-1; CDR3 DNA: TGCAGTGCTAGCAACAGCCTGAACACTGAAGCTTTCTTT; CDR3 protein: CSASNSLNTEAFF
J gene: TRBJ2-5; CDR3 length: 17; clone size: -; D gene: TRBD2; V gene: TRBV27; CDR3 DNA: TGTGCCAGCAGTTCCAGACTAGCGGGAGTTTCTTCAGAGACCCAGTACTTC; CDR3 protein: CASSSRLAGVSSETQYF
J gene: TRBJ2-7; CDR3 length: 15; clone size: many; D gene: TRBD2; V gene: TRBV20-1; CDR3 DNA: TGCAGTGCTAGTACTGGGACTAGCGGGTTATACGAGCAGTACTTC; CDR3 protein: CSASTGTSGLYEQYF
J gene: TRBJ2-1; CDR3 length: 13; clone size: many; D gene: -; V gene: TRBV4-2; CDR3 DNA: TGTGCCAGCAGCCCAGAACAGGGCCTTGAGCAGTTCTTC; CDR3 protein: CASSPEQGLEQFF
J gene: TRBJ2-1; CDR3 length: 15; clone size: -; D gene: -; V gene: TRBV14; CDR3 DNA: TGTGCCAGCAGCCAATCCGAGACGAATTACAATGAGCAGTTCTTC; CDR3 protein: CASSQSETNYNEQFF
J gene: TRBJ2-2; CDR3 length: 15; clone size: many; D gene: -; V gene: TRBV20-1; CDR3 DNA: TGCAGTGCTAGAACCGGACTAACCTTTCCCGGGGAGCTGTTTTTT; CDR3 protein: CSARTGLTFPGELFF
J gene: TRBJ2-5; CDR3 length: 14; clone size: many; D gene: -; V gene: TRBV5-1; CDR3 DNA: TGCGCCAGCAGCGCGGGACATTCCCAAGAGACCCAGTACTTC; CDR3 protein: CASSAGHSQETQYF
J gene: TRBJ2-3; CDR3 length: 13; clone size: many; D gene: -; V gene: TRBV29-1; CDR3 DNA: TGCAGCGTTGACGGCGAGAGCACAGATACGCAGTATTTT; CDR3 protein: CSVDGESTDTQYF
J gene: TRBJ2-3; CDR3 length: 16; clone size: -; D gene: -; V gene: TRBV30; CDR3 DNA: TGTGCCTGGAGTGTAGGGCCAGCCGGAGGCGCAGATACGCAGTATTTT; CDR3 protein: CAWSVGPAGGADTQYF